These T cell receptor beta chains were read from a single sample in a study of shared clonotypes between healthy human individuals. Assay used: immunoSEQ multiplex PCR; TCRdb lists only in-frame clones, some missing. The table shows 1.5 million to 1.9 million clones, with about 98% occurring only once. The material sequenced was naive CD4+ T cells sorted from blood. These receptors all stem from a young man in good health. Each CDR3 is given with its conserved first and last residue. The D gene is left open where the match is weak. Clone size is given for some rows only: seen once, a few or many times, or a class if the clone is expanded.

d_call j_call v_call clone_size cdr3_nt cdr3_aa
NA TRBJ1-1 TRBV14 NA TGTGCCAGCAGCCAAGCACAGCTCGGCACTGAAGCTTTCTTT CASSQAQLGTEAFF
TRBD2 TRBJ2-1 TRBV5-1 NA TGCGCCAGCAGCTTGTCCCCAGGGACTAGCGGGAGCAATGAGCAGTTCTTC CASSLSPGTSGSNEQFF
NA TRBJ1-3 TRBV6-5 NA TGTGCCAGCAGTCCGGGGGGAGTCACCATATATTTT CASSPGGVTIYF
TRBD2 TRBJ2-7 TRBV12-5 NA TGTGCTAGTGGTTTGGCCCCGACTAGCGGGAGCTCCTACGAGCAGTACTTC CASGLAPTSGSSYEQYF
TRBD2 TRBJ2-3 TRBV19 NA TGTGCCAGTAGTGTCTCTAGCGGGAGGGCCACAGATACGCAGTATTTT CASSVSSGRATDTQYF
TRBD1 TRBJ2-3 TRBV6-1 NA TGTGCCAGCAAGAGGACAGGGATCACAGATACGCAGTATTTT CASKRTGITDTQYF
NA TRBJ1-5 TRBV21-1 NA TGTGCCAGCAGCATGCAGGGACAGGATAGCAATCAGCCCCAGCATTTT CASSMQGQDSNQPQHF
NA TRBJ2-1 TRBV9 NA TGTGCCAGCAGCGTAGGGTCCTACAATGAGCAGTTCTTC CASSVGSYNEQFF
NA TRBJ2-7 TRBV7-9 few TGTGCCAGCAGCGAAGGGTTTTATACCTACGAGCAGTACTTC CASSEGFYTYEQYF
TRBD1 TRBJ1-2 TRBV5-8 NA TGTGCCAGCAGCTTTCCAGGGGGACGAGTTGGCTACACCTTC CASSFPGGRVGYTF
NA TRBJ1-2 TRBV7-9 NA TGTGCCAGCAGCCTTGATGGCTACACCTTC CASSLDGYTF
NA TRBJ1-3 TRBV7-6 once TGTGCCAGCAGCTTAGGATGGGGCTCTGGAAACACCATATATTTT CASSLGWGSGNTIYF
TRBD2 TRBJ2-2 TRBV11-3 NA TGTGCCAGCAGCTTACTGCTAGCGGGAGCAACCGGGGAGCTGTTTTTT CASSLLLAGATGELFF
NA TRBJ2-7 TRBV10-3 NA TGTGCCATCAGTGAGTTCGACGGTTACGAGCAGTACTTC CAISEFDGYEQYF
TRBD2 TRBJ2-3 TRBV14 NA TGTGCCAGCAGCCAAGTTCCGAGACTAGCGGGATACACAGATACGCAGTATTTT CASSQVPRLAGYTDTQYF
NA TRBJ2-5 TRBV27 NA TGTGCCAGCAGTTTTCCGGGAGAGAAAGGCCAAGAGACCCAGTACTTC CASSFPGEKGQETQYF
NA TRBJ2-1 TRBV5-1 NA TGCGCCAGCAGCCCCACTCCAAGCTCCTACAATGAGCAGTTCTTC CASSPTPSSYNEQFF
NA TRBJ1-2 TRBV6-5 NA TGTGCCAGCAGTTACCGGCAGACAAGATATGGCTACACCTTC CASSYRQTRYGYTF
NA TRBJ1-1 TRBV5-6 NA TGTGCCAGCAGCTTAGAGTTCGGGGACACTGAAGCTTTCTTT CASSLEFGDTEAFF
NA TRBJ1-5 TRBV5-8 NA TGTGCCAGCAGCACTCAACTTATCGGGGTGGTGAGCAATCAGCCCCAGCATTTT CASSTQLIGVVSNQPQHF
NA TRBJ2-7 TRBV5-6 NA TGTGCCAGCACCTTGGACACAAAATTCTACGAGCAGTACTTC CASTLDTKFYEQYF
TRBD2 TRBJ2-7 TRBV19 once TGTGCCAGTAGTACACACATTGGGACTAGCTATGACTACGAGCAGTACTTC CASSTHIGTSYDYEQYF
TRBD1 TRBJ2-1 TRBV5-4 NA TGTGCCAGCAGCCAGACGGACAGGGGAGATGAGCAGTTCTTC CASSQTDRGDEQFF
TRBD1 TRBJ1-2 TRBV25-1 NA TGTGCCAGCAGGGCACCGGGACAGGGGGCTGATGGCTACACCTTC CASRAPGQGADGYTF
NA TRBJ2-7 TRBV5-1 NA TGCGCCAGCAGCGGCCTGTGGGCCTACGAGCAGTACTTC CASSGLWAYEQYF
NA TRBJ2-1 TRBV7-3 NA TGTGCCAGCAGCTTAAAAAGGCTAGTTGGGGGAAACTCCTACAATGAGCAGTTCTTC CASSLKRLVGGNSYNEQFF
TRBD1 TRBJ1-2 TRBV7-3 once TGTGCCAGCAGCTCAAGGACAGGGGGTGGCTACACCTTC CASSSRTGGGYTF
NA TRBJ1-1 TRBV7-3 NA TGTGCCAGCAGCTTCCAGGGCGGGAACACTGAAGCTTTCTTT CASSFQGGNTEAFF
NA TRBJ2-1 TRBV7-3 once TGTGCCAGCAGCTTAGATCCCAGGGGAGCCTACAATGAGCAGTTCTTC CASSLDPRGAYNEQFF
TRBD1 TRBJ1-1 TRBV7-6 NA TGTGCCAGCAGGAGGGGGCCGGCGGCCATGAACACTGAAGCTTTCTTT CASRRGPAAMNTEAFF
NA TRBJ2-2 TRBV28 NA TGTGCCAGCAGTTCGCCTGGACTCACCGGGGAGCTGTTTTTT CASSSPGLTGELFF
NA TRBJ2-1 TRBV11-2 NA TGTGCCAGCAGCTTAACGACCCACCAGCAGTTCTTC CASSLTTHQQFF
NA TRBJ1-3 TRBV7-2 NA TGTGCCAGCAGTCCCTCGGCCGGAAACACCATATATTTT CASSPSAGNTIYF
TRBD2 TRBJ2-3 TRBV4-1 NA TGCGCCTCGGCCAAGGGCACGGCGGGAGCACTAGATACGCAGTATTTT CASAKGTAGALDTQYF
TRBD2 TRBJ2-7 TRBV2 NA TGTGCCAGCAGGGCGGGACTAGCGGGACTGATATACGAGCAGTACTTC CASRAGLAGLIYEQYF
NA TRBJ2-7 TRBV5-1 NA TGCGCCAGCAGCTTGAGGGGCGGATCATTCTCCTACGAGCAGTACTTC CASSLRGGSFSYEQYF
NA TRBJ1-2 TRBV5-4 NA TGTGCCAGCAGCTTGGCAGGGCGCAATGGCTACACCTTC CASSLAGRNGYTF
TRBD2 TRBJ2-1 TRBV7-9 NA TGTGCCAGCATCCCCCGGTACGGGAGGCAAGGATACAATGAGCAGTTCTTC CASIPRYGRQGYNEQFF
TRBD2 TRBJ2-1 TRBV5-1 NA TGCGCCAGCAGCGTGGGGACTAGCAATGAGCAGTTCTTC CASSVGTSNEQFF
TRBD2 TRBJ2-1 TRBV7-2 NA TGTGCCAGCAGCTCAACTAGACTAGCGGGAGCCATGTTCTTC CASSSTRLAGAMFF
TRBD1 TRBJ2-7 TRBV7-6 NA TGTGCCAGCAGCCAGCCGGGACAGGGGGCTTACGAGCAGTACTTC CASSQPGQGAYEQYF
TRBD2 TRBJ2-7 TRBV7-2 NA TGTGCCAGCAGCTTAGCGGGACTAGTCTACGAGCAGTACTTC CASSLAGLVYEQYF
NA TRBJ2-7 TRBV7-2 NA TGTGCCAGCAGCCCCGAAGCGCGGGTCCTCTACGAGCAGTACTTC CASSPEARVLYEQYF
NA TRBJ2-2 TRBV15 NA TGTGCCACCAGCAGAGTCAGGACCGGGGAGCTGTTTTTT CATSRVRTGELFF
NA TRBJ2-2 TRBV5-4 once TGTGCCAGCAGCTTGAGAAGGTTAGGCGGCGGGGAGCTGTTTTTT CASSLRRLGGGELFF
NA TRBJ2-7 TRBV11-3 NA TGTGCCAGCAGCCCAGGGACCGCCTACGAGCAGTACTTC CASSPGTAYEQYF
NA TRBJ2-7 TRBV27 once TGTGCCAGCAGTCCCTCCGGGACGGGTACCTACGAGCAGTACTTC CASSPSGTGTYEQYF
NA TRBJ2-1 TRBV4-2 once TGTGCCAGCAGCCAAGTCCCCGGTATCTCCTACAATGAGCAGTTCTTC CASSQVPGISYNEQFF
NA TRBJ2-7 TRBV23-1 NA TGCGCCAGCAGTCTAACACCCCCCGGACAGTTTCCTTACGAGCAGTACTTC CASSLTPPGQFPYEQYF
NA TRBJ2-7 TRBV5-4 NA TGTGCCAGCAGCTTTTCGGTTGCCTCCTACGAGCAGTACTTC CASSFSVASYEQYF
TRBD2 TRBJ2-1 TRBV4-3 NA TGCGCCAGCAGCCAAGCTTGGCTAGCGGGAGGTGGCAATGAGCAGTTCTTC CASSQAWLAGGGNEQFF
NA TRBJ2-7 TRBV28 NA TGTGCCAGCAGTTCCATGACCTCGGAGCAGTACTTC CASSSMTSEQYF